Listed here is a single T cell receptor (beta chain). Among Cohort 3 donors, those recovered had two negative PCRs, clearance, or symptom resolution. The V gene's germline CDR1 is MGHRA and CDR2 YSYEKL. The germline V and J ends were trimmed by 3 bases and 4 bases, with 15 bases remaining between them. The CDR3 totals 16 residues. This specimen comes from a study of blood T cell repertoires in COVID-19. As for the study in general: Donors in the United States, Italy and Spain gave samples during acute or convalescent COVID-19. Nucleic acid was either cDNA or gDNA, and it came from T cells, B-cell-depleted T cells, or PBMCs.

In the source study's methods: Using reference gene primer amplification, nucleated cell counts were estimated. Method: immunoSEQ multiplex PCR; TCRdb's copy keeps in-frame clones and lacks some. V and J calls and clone size follow that table, whereas D and trimming were derived from the DNA. The data contain about 46,000 clones, roughly nine tenths of them singletons. The sample was PBMCs or T cells enriched from blood (not recorded which). The rearrangement uses TRBV4-1 and TRBJ2-2, with TRBD1 as a possible D gene (6 bases). The clonotype originates from a woman aged 50 to 60 who had recovered from COVID-19. The CDR3 spells CASSHGRTASTGELFF. For the CDR3, the DNA is TGCGCCAGCAGCCATGGTAGGACAGCATCCACCGGGGAGCTGTTTTTT.